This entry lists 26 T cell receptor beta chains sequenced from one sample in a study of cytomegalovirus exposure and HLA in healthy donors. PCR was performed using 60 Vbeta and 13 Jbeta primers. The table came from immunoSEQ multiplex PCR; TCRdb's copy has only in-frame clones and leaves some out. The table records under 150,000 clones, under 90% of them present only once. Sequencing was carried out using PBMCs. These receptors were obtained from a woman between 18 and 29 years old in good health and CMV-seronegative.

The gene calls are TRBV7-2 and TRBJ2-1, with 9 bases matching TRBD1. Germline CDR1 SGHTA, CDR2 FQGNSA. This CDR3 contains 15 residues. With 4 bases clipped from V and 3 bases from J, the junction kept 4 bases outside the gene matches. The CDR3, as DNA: TGTGCCAGCAGCTCCGGGACAGGGTTCTACAATGAGCAGTTCTTC. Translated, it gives CASSSGTGFYNEQFF.

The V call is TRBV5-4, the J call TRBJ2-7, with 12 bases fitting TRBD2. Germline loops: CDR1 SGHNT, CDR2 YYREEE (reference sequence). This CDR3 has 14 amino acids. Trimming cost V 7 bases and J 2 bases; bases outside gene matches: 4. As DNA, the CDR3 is TGTGCCAGCGAGGGACTAGCGGGCCCCTACGAGCAGTACTTC. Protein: CASEGLAGPYEQYF.

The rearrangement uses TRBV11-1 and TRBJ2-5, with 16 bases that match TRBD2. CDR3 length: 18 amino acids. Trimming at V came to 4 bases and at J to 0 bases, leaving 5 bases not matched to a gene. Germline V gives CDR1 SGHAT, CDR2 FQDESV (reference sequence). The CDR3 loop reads CASSYGTSGREYQETQYF. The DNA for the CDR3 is TGTGCCAGCAGCTATGGGACTAGCGGGAGGGAGTACCAAGAGACCCAGTACTTC.

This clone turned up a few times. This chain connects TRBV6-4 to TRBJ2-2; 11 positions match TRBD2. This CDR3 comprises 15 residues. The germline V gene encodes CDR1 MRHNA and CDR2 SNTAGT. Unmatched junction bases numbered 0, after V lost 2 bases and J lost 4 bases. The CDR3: CASSDTSGSTGELFF. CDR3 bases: TGTGCCAGCAGTGACACTAGCGGGAGCACCGGGGAGCTGTTTTTT.

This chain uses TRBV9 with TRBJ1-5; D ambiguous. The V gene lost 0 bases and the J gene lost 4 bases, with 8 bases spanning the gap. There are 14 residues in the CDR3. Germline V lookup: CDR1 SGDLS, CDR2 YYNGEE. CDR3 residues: CASSVEGENQPQHF. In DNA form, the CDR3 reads TGTGCCAGCAGCGTAGAGGGAGAGAATCAGCCCCAGCATTTT.

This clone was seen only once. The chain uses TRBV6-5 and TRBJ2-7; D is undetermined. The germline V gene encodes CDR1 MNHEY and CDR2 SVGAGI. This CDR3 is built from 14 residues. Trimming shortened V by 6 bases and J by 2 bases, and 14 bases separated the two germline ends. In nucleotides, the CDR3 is TGTGCCAGCAGCCCCTCTAGACCTCCCTACGAGCAGTACGTC. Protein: CASSPSRPPYEQYV.

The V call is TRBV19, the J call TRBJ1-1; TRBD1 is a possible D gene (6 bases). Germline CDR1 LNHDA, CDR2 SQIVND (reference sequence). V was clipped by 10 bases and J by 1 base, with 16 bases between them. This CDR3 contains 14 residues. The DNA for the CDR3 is TGTGCCACTCACCCACAGGGTCCGAACACTGAAGCTTTCTTT. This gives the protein CATHPQGPNTEAFF. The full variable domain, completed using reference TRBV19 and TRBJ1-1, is DGGITQSPKYLFRKEGQNVTLSCEQNLNHDAMYWYRQDPGQGLRLIYYSQIVNDFQKGDIAEGYSVSREKKESFPLTVTSAQKNPTAFYLCATHPQGPNTEAFFGQGTRLTVV.

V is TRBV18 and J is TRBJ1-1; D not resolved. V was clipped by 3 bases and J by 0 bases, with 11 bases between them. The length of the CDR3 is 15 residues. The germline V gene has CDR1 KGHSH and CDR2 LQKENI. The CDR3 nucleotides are TGTGCCAGCTCACCTCGGACGGGAATGAACACTGAAGCTTTCTTT. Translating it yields CASSPRTGMNTEAFF.

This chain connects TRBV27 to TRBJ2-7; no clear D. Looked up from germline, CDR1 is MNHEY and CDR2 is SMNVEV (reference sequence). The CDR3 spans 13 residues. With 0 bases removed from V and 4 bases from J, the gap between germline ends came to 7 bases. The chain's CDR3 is CASSLSFLYEQYF. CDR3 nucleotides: TGTGCCAGCAGTTTATCGTTCCTTTACGAGCAGTACTTC.

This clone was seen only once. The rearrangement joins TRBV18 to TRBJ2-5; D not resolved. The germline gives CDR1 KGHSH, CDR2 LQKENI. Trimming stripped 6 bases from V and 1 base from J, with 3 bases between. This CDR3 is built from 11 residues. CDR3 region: CASSRQETQYF. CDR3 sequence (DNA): TGTGCCAGCTCCCGCCAAGAGACCCAGTACTTC.

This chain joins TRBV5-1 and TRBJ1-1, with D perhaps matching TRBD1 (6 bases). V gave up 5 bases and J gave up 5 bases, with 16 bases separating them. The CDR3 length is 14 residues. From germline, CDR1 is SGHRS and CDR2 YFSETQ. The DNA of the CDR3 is TGCGCCAGCAGTCTGGCGGGGGCCGGTACTGAAGCTTTCTTT. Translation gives CASSLAGAGTEAFF.

DNA of the CDR3: TGCAGCGCCTCACAACAGGGTGTAGAGCAGTACTTC. As protein: CSASQQGVEQYF. This sequence joins TRBV29-1 and TRBJ2-7; weak D call: TRBD1 (6 bases). This CDR3 is 12 amino acids long. CDR1 SQVTM and CDR2 ANQGSEA come from the germline V gene. V lost 7 bases, J lost 7 bases, and 17 bases lay in between.

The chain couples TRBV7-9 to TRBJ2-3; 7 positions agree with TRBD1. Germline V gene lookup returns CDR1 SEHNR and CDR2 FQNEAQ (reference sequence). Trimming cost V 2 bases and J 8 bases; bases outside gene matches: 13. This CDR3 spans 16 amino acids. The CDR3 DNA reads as TGTGCCAGCAGCTTAAAGGCCGGGACAGATCTCCTTACGCAGTATTTT. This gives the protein CASSLKAGTDLLTQYF.

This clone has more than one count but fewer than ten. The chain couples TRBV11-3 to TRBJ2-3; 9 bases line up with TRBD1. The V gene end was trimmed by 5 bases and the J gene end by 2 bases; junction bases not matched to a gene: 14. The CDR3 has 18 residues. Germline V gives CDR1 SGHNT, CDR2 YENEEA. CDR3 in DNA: TGTGCCAGCAGCCCTTGGGGGAGGACAGGGGTCTACACAGATACGCAGTATTTT. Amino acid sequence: CASSPWGRTGVYTDTQYF.

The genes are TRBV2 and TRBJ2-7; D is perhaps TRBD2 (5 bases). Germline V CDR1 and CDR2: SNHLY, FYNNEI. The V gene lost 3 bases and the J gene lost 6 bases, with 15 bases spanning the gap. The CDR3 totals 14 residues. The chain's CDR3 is CASSERDSGSEQYF. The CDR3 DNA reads TGTGCCAGCAGTGAGAGAGATTCGGGGAGCGAGCAGTACTTC. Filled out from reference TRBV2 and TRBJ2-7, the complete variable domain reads EPEVTQTPSHQVTQMGQEVILRCVPISNHLYFYWYRQILGQKVEFLVSFYNNEISEKSEIFDDQFSVERPDGSNFTLKIRSTKLEDSAMYFCASSERDSGSEQYFGPGTRLTVT.

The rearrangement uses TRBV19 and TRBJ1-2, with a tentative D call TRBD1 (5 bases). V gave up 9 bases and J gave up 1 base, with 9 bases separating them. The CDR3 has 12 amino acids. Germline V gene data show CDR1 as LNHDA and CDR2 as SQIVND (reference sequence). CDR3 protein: CASAGFNYGYTF. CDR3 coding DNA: TGTGCCAGCGCAGGGTTTAACTATGGCTACACCTTC.

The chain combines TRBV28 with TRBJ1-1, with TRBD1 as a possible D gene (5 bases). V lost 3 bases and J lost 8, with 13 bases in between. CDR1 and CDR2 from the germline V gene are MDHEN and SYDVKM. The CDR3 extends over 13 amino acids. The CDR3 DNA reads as TGTGCCAGCAGTTTGGTTTGGGGCCCCGAAGCTTTCTTT. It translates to CASSLVWGPEAFF.

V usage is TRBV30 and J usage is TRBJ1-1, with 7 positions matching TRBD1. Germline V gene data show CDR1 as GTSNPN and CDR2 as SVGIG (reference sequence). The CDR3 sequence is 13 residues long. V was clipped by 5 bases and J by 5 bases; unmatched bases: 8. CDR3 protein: CAWGRQGGTEAFF. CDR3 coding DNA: TGTGCCTGGGGTAGACAGGGTGGTACTGAAGCTTTCTTT.

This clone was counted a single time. CDR3 bases: TGTGCCAGCTCACCACGGAGGACTTCGGACACCGGGGAGCTGTTTTTT. This sequence encodes CASSPRRTSDTGELFF. V and J are TRBV18 and TRBJ2-2; the D gene is possibly TRBD2 (5 bases). This CDR3 spans 16 amino acids. Trimming removed 1 base from V and 3 bases from J, with 12 bases in between. Germline loops: CDR1 KGHSH, CDR2 LQKENI.

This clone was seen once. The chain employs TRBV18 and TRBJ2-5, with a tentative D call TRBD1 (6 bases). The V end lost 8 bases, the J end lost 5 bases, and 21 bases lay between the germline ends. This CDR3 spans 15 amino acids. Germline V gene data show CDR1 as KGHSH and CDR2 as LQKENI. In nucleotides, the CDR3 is TGTGCCAGCCAACAGGGAATCCCCCAAAGGGAGACCCAGTACTTC. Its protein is CASQQGIPQRETQYF. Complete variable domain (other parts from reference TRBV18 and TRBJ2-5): NAGVMQNPRHLVRRRGQEARLRCSPMKGHSHVYWYRQLPEEGLKFMVYLQKENIIDESGMPKERFSAEFPKEGPSILRIQQVVRGDSAAYFCASQQGIPQRETQYFGPGTRLLVL.

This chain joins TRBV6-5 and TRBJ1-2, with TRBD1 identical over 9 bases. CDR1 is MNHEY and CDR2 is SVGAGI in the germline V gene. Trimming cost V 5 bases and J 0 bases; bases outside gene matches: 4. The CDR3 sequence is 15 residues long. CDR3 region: CASSPGQGANYGYTF. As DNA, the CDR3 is TGTGCCAGCAGTCCGGGACAGGGCGCTAACTATGGCTACACCTTC.

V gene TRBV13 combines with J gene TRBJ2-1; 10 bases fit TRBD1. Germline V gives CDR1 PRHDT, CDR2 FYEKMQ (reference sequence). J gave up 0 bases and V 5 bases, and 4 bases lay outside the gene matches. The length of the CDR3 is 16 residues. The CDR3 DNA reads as TGTGCCAGCAGCCCCCGGACAGGGGGCTCCTACAATGAGCAGTTCTTC. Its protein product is CASSPRTGGSYNEQFF.

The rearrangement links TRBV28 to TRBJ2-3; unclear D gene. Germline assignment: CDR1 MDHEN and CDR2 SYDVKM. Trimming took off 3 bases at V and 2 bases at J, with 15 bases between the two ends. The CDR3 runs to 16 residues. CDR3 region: CASSFIRSDNTDTQYF. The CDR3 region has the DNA TGTGCCAGCAGTTTTATAAGGTCAGACAACACAGATACGCAGTATTTT.

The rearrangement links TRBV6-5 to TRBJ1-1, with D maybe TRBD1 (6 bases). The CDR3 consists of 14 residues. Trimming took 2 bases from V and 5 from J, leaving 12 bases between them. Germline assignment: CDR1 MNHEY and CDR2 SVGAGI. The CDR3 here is CASSYGGEGTEAFF. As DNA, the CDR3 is TGTGCCAGCAGTTACGGGGGCGAGGGAACTGAAGCTTTCTTT.

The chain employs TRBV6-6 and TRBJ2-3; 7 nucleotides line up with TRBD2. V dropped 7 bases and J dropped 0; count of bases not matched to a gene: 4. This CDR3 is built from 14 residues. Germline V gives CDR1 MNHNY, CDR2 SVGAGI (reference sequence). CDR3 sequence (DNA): TGTGCCAGCACTAGCGGCGGAAGCACAGATACGCAGTATTTT. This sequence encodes CASTSGGSTDTQYF.

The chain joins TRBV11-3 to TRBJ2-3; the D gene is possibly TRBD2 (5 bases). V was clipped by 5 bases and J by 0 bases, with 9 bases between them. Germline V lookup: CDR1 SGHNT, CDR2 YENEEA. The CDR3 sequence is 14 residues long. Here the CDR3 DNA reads TGTGCCAGCAGCGAGGGTGGGAGCACAGATACGCAGTATTTT. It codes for CASSEGGSTDTQYF. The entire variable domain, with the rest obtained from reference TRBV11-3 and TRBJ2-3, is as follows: EAGVVQSPRYKIIEKKQPVAFWCNPISGHNTLYWYLQNLGQGPELLIRYENEEAVDDSQLPKDRFSAERLKGVDSTLKIQPAELGDSAVYLCASSEGGSTDTQYFGPGTRLTVL.